This is a list of T cell receptor beta chains from one sample in a study of blood T cell repertoires in COVID-19. Sequencing used immunoSEQ multiplex PCR; TCRdb keeps in-frame clones, though not all of them. The sample holds a few hundred thousand clones, 70% to 90% seen once. The sample comprised PBMCs or T cells enriched from blood (not recorded which). These receptors originate from a man aged 30 to 39 who had recovered from COVID-19. Each CDR3 is given with its conserved first and last residue. Each record gives: V gene, D gene, J gene, clone size, CDR3 protein, CDR3 DNA. A D gene is named only where the DNA matches it firmly. Rows may omit the clone size; those that give it use once, few, many or a size class.

>TRBV6-5|TRBD2|TRBJ2-3|once
CASTRLAGGGDTQYF
TGTGCCAGCACCCGACTAGCGGGGGGCGGAGATACGCAGTATTTT
>TRBV6-5|NA|TRBJ2-7|NA
CASSSTTYEQYF
TGTGCCAGCAGCTCTACCACCTACGAGCAGTACTTC
>TRBV27|NA|TRBJ2-7|NA
CASSLGHEQYF
TGTGCCAGCAGTTTAGGCCACGAGCAGTACTTC
>TRBV7-2|NA|TRBJ1-2|NA
CASSLRRPGGYGYTF
TGTGCCAGCAGCTTAAGACGACCCGGAGGCTATGGCTACACCTTC
>TRBV21-1|NA|TRBJ2-7|NA
CASNIMCSYEQYF
TGTGCCAGCAATATTATGTGTAGCTACGAGCAGTACTTC
>TRBV10-3|TRBD1|TRBJ2-7|NA
CAISESNRGSYEQYF
TGTGCCATCAGTGAGTCGAACAGGGGATCCTACGAGCAGTACTTC
>TRBV6-5|NA|TRBJ2-2|NA
CASSSPGLSGELFF
TGTGCCAGCAGTTCACCAGGGCTTTCCGGGGAGCTGTTTTTT
>TRBV27|NA|TRBJ1-2|NA
CASSLYWGGDYGYTF
TGTGCCAGCAGTTTGTATTGGGGGGGCGACTATGGCTACACCTTC
>TRBV23-1|NA|TRBJ2-3|NA
CASPQPQGQGNTDTQYF
TGCGCCAGCCCTCAACCCCAGGGGCAGGGAAACACAGATACGCAGTATTTT
>TRBV6-2/TRBV6-3|NA|TRBJ1-4|few
CASSYSGFNEKLFF
TGTGCCAGCAGTTACTCCGGGTTTAATGAAAAACTGTTTTTT
>TRBV18|TRBD1|TRBJ1-1|NA
CASSRQGNTEAFF
TGTGCCAGCTCCCGACAGGGGAACACTGAAGCTTTCTTT
>TRBV5-5|NA|TRBJ1-1|NA
CASPFGGVNTEAFF
TGTGCCAGCCCTTTCGGGGGGGTGAACACTGAAGCTTTCTTT
>TRBV6-6|NA|TRBJ1-5|NA
CASSRGSREGSTQPQHF
TGTGCCAGCAGTCGCGGATCCAGGGAAGGTTCGACTCAGCCCCAGCATTTT
>TRBV6-5|NA|TRBJ2-2|NA
CASSYSWGAGELFF
TGTGCCAGCAGTTACTCGTGGGGAGCCGGGGAGCTGTTTTTT
>TRBV5-1|TRBD1|TRBJ2-7|NA
CASSFAPGTGTYEQYF
TGCGCCAGCAGCTTTGCCCCGGGGACAGGGACCTACGAGCAGTACTTC
>TRBV5-4|NA|TRBJ2-1|NA
CASSGRASAYNEQFF
TGTGCCAGCAGCGGTAGGGCTAGCGCTTACAATGAGCAGTTCTTC
>TRBV23-1|NA|TRBJ2-7|once
CASSQSAREAYEQYF
TGCGCCAGCAGTCAGTCAGCCAGAGAGGCCTACGAGCAGTACTTC
>TRBV5-4|NA|TRBJ2-3|NA
CASSRGGSPSTDTQYF
TGTGCCAGCAGCCGGGGTGGTTCCCCCTCCACAGATACGCAGTATTTT
>TRBV6-5|NA|TRBJ1-1|NA
CASSTTGETEAFF
TGTGCCAGCAGCACGACAGGTGAAACTGAAGCTTTCTTT
>TRBV4-2|NA|TRBJ2-2|NA
CASSHDSTGELFF
TGTGCCAGCAGCCATGACAGTACCGGGGAGCTGTTTTTT
>TRBV27|NA|TRBJ1-6|NA
CASRTFDNNSPLHF
TGTGCCAGCAGGACATTTGATAATAATTCACCCCTCCACTTT
>TRBV7-2|TRBD2|TRBJ2-7|NA
CASSLEAGTYEQYF
TGTGCCAGCAGCTTAGAAGCGGGGACCTACGAGCAGTACTTC
>TRBV4-2|NA|TRBJ1-2|NA
CASSQDDYNYGYTF
TGTGCCAGCAGCCAGGACGACTATAACTATGGCTACACCTTC
>TRBV5-4|NA|TRBJ1-2|NA
CASSLATTISVYGYTF
TGTGCCAGCAGCTTGGCCACAACCATCTCCGTCTATGGCTACACCTTC
>TRBV5-4|TRBD1|TRBJ1-2|NA
CASSLAGSGTGRYTF
TGTGCCAGCAGCTTGGCGGGATCCGGGACAGGTCGCTACACCTTC
>TRBV10-3|TRBD2|TRBJ2-5|NA
CAIRRGGSQETQYF
TGTGCCATCAGGCGGGGGGGGTCTCAAGAGACCCAGTACTTC
>TRBV4-1|TRBD1|TRBJ1-2|NA
CASSLVDRNYGYTF
TGCGCCAGCAGCCTAGTGGACAGGAACTATGGCTACACCTTC
>TRBV6-5|TRBD1|TRBJ2-1|NA
CASEITGGSYNEQFF
TGTGCCAGCGAAATAACAGGGGGCTCCTACAATGAGCAGTTCTTC
>TRBV4-1|NA|TRBJ1-5|NA
CASSLRENNQPQHF
TGCGCCAGCAGCCTGAGGGAAAACAATCAGCCCCAGCATTTT
>TRBV9|NA|TRBJ1-6|NA
CASSVGGPRNSPLHF
TGTGCCAGCAGCGTAGGAGGGCCCCGAAATTCACCCCTCCACTTT
>TRBV5-6|TRBD1|TRBJ2-5|NA
CASSLQGATETQYF
TGTGCCAGCAGCTTGCAGGGGGCCACAGAGACCCAGTACTTC
>TRBV2|NA|TRBJ1-4|NA
CASSQQSTNEKLFF
TGTGCCAGCAGTCAACAGTCAACTAATGAAAAACTGTTTTTT
>TRBV4-1|TRBD2|TRBJ2-7|NA
CASSLSGGYEQYF
TGCGCCAGCAGCCTTAGCGGGGGCTACGAGCAGTACTTC
>TRBV2|NA|TRBJ1-5|NA
CASSERVRGNQPQHF
TGTGCCAGCAGTGAGAGGGTTCGTGGCAATCAGCCCCAGCATTTT
>TRBV10-3|NA|TRBJ1-1|NA
CAISDRTDEAFF
TGTGCCATCAGTGACCGGACAGATGAAGCTTTCTTT
>TRBV25-1|TRBD1|TRBJ1-2|NA
CASSKQTGTSDGYTF
TGTGCCAGCAGTAAACAGACAGGGACGTCCGATGGCTACACCTTC
>TRBV9|TRBD2|TRBJ2-3|NA
CASSTTTGGTRDTQYF
TGTGCCAGCAGTACTACCACGGGGGGGACGAGGGATACGCAGTATTTT
>TRBV7-8|TRBD1|TRBJ1-6|NA
CASSTRDSYNSPLHF
TGTGCCAGCAGCACTCGGGACAGCTATAATTCACCCCTCCACTTT
>TRBV9|TRBD1|TRBJ1-2|NA
CASSVEGQGAQNLYGYTF
TGTGCCAGCAGCGTAGAAGGTCAGGGGGCCCAAAACCTCTATGGCTACACCTTC
>TRBV10-3|NA|TRBJ2-7|NA
CAISGQYEQYF
TGTGCCATCAGTGGACAATACGAGCAGTACTTC